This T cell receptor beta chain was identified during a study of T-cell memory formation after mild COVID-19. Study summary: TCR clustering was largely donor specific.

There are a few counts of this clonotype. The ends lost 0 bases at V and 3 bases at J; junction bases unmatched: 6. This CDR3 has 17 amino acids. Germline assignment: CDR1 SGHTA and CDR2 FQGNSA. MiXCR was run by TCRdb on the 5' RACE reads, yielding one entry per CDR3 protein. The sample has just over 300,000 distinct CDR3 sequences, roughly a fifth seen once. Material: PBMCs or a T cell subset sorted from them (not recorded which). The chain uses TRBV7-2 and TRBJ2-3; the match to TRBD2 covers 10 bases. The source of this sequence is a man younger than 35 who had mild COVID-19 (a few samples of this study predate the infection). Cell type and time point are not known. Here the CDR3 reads CASSLALAGGHTDTQYF. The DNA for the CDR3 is TGTGCCAGCAGCTTAGCGTTAGCGGGGGGCCATACAGATACGCAGTATTTT.